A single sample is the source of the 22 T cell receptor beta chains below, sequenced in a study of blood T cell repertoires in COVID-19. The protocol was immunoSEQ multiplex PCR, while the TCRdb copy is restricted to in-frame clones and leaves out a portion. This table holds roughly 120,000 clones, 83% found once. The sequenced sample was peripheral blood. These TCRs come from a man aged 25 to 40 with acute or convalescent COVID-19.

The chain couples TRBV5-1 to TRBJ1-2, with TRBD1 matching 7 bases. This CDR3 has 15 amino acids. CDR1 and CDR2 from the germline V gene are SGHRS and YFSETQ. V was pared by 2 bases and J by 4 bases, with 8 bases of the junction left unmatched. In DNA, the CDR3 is TGCGCCAGCAGCTTAACCGGGACAGTCTTCTATGGCTACACCTTC. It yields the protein CASSLTGTVFYGYTF.

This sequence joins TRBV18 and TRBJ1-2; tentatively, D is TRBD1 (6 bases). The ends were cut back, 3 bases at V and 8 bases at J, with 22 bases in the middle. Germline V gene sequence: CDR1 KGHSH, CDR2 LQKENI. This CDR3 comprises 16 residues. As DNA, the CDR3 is TGTGCCAGCTCACCCCCGACAGGTCCCCTCATCTTGGGCTACACCTTC. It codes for CASSPPTGPLILGYTF.

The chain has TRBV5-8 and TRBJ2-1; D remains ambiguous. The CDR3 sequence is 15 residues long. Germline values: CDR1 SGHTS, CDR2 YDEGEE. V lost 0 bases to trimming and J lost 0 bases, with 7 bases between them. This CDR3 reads CASSLESRSYNEQFF. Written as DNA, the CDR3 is TGTGCCAGCAGCTTGGAATCCCGCTCCTACAATGAGCAGTTCTTC.

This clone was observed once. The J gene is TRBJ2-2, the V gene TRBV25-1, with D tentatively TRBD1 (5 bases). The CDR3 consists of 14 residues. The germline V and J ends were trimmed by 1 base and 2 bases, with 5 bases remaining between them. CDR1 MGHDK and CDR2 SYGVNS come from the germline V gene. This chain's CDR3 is CASSEWGNTGELFF. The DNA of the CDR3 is TGTGCCAGCAGTGAATGGGGCAACACCGGGGAGCTGTTTTTT.

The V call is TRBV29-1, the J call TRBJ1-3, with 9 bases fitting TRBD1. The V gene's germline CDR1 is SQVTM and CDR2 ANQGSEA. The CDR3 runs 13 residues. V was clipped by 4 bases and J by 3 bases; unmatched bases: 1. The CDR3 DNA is TGCAGCGTTGGGACAGGGGATGGAAACACCATATATTTT. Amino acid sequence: CSVGTGDGNTIYF.

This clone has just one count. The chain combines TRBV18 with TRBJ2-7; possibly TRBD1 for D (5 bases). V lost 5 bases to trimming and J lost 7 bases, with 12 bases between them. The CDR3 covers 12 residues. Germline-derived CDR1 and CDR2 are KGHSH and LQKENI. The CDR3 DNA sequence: TGTGCCAGCTCAGCTCAGGGTTTAGAGCAGTACGTC. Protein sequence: CASSAQGLEQYV.

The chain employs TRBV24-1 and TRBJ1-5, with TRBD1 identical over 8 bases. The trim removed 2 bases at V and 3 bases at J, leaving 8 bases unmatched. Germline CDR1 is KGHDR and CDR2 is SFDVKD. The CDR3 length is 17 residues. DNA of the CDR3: TGTGCCACCAGTGATTACACCACAGGGGGACTCAATCAGCCCCAGCATTTT. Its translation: CATSDYTTGGLNQPQHF.

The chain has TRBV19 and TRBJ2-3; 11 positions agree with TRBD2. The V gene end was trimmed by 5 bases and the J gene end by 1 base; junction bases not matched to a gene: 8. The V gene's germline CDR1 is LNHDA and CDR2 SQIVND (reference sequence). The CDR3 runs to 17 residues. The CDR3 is CASSPEGTSGRTDTQYF. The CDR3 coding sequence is TGTGCCAGTAGTCCGGAGGGGACTAGCGGCCGCACAGATACGCAGTATTTT. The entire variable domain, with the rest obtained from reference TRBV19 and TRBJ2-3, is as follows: DGGITQSPKYLFRKEGQNVTLSCEQNLNHDAMYWYRQDPGQGLRLIYYSQIVNDFQKGDIAEGYSVSREKKESFPLTVTSAQKNPTAFYLCASSPEGTSGRTDTQYFGPGTRLTVL.

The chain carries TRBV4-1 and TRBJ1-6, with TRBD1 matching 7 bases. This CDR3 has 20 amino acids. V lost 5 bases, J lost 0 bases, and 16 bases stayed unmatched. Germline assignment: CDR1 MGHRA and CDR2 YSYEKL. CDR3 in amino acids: CASSLTGQGGLTSYNSPLHF. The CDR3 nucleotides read TGCGCCAGCAGCTTGACAGGGCAAGGGGGCCTAACCTCCTATAATTCACCCCTCCACTTT.

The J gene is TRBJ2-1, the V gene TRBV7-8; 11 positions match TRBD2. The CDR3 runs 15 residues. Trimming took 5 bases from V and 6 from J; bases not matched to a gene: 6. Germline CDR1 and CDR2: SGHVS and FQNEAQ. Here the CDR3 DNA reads TGTGCCAGCAGCGCGGGACTAGCGGACAGCAATGAGCAGTTCTTC. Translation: CASSAGLADSNEQFF. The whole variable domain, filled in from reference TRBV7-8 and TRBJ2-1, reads GAGVSQSPRYKVAKRGQDVALRCDPISGHVSLFWYQQALGQGPEFLTYFQNEAQLDKSGLPSDRFFAERPEGSVSTLKIQRTQQEDSAVYLCASSAGLADSNEQFFGPGTRLTVL.

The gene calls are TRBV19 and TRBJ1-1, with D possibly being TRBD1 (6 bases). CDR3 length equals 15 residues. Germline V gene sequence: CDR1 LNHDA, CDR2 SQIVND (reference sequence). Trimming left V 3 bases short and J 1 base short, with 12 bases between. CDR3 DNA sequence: TGTGCCAGTAGTATGCCCGGGACACAGAACACTGAAGCTTTCTTT. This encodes CASSMPGTQNTEAFF.

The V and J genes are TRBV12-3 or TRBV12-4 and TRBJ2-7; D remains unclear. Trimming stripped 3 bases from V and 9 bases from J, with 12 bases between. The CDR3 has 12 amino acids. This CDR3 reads CASSFDRRGQYF. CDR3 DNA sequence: TGTGCCAGCAGTTTCGACCGGAGAGGGCAGTACTTC.

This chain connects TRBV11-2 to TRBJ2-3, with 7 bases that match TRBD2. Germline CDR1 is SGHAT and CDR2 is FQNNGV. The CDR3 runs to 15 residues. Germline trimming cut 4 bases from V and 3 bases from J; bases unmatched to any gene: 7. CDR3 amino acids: CASSSRGGSTDTQYF. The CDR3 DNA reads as TGTGCCAGCAGCTCACGGGGCGGGAGTACAGATACGCAGTATTTT.

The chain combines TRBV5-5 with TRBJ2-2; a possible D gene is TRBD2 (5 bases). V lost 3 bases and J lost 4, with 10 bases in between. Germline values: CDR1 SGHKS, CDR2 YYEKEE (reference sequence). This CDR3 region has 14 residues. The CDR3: CASSSSGSTGELFF. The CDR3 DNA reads TGTGCCAGCAGCTCCAGCGGTTCCACCGGGGAGCTGTTTTTT. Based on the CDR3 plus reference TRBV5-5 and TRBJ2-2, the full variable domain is DAGVTQSPTHLIKTRGQQVTLRCSPISGHKSVSWYQQVLGQGPQFIFQYYEKEERGRGNFPDRFSARQFPNYSSELNVNALLLGDSALYLCASSSSGSTGELFFGEGSRLTVL.

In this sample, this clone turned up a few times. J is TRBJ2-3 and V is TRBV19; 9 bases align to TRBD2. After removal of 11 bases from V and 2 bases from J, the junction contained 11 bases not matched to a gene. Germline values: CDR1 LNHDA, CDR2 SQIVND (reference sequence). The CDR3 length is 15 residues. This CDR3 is CAAGGLAGSTDTQYF. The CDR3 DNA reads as TGTGCCGCGGGGGGGCTAGCGGGTTCCACAGATACGCAGTATTTT.

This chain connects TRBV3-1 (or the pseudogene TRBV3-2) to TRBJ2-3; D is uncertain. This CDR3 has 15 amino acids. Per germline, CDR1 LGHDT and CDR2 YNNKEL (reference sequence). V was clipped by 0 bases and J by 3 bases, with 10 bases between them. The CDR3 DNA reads TGTGCCAGCAGCCAAGAGTCCAGTAAAACAGATACGCAGTATTTT. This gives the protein CASSQESSKTDTQYF.

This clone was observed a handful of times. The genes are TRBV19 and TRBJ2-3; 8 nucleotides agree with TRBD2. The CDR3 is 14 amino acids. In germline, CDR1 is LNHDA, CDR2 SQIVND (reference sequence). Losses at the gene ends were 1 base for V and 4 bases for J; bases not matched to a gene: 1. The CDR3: CASSIAGGPDTQYF. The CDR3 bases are TGTGCCAGTAGTATAGCGGGGGGGCCAGATACGCAGTATTTT.

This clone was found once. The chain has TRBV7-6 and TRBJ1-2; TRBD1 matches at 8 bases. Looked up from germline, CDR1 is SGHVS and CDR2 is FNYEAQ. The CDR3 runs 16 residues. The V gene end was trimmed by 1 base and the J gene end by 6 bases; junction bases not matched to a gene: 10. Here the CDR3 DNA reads TGTGCCAGCAGCTTAGTTGCGTATCAGGGGGCGGATGGCTACACCTTC. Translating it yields CASSLVAYQGADGYTF.

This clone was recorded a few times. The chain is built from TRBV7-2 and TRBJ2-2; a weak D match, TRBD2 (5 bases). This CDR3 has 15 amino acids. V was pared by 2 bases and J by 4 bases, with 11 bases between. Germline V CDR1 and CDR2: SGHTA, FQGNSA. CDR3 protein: CASSLSPAGTGELFF. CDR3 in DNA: TGTGCCAGCAGCTTATCCCCGGCGGGCACCGGGGAGCTGTTTTTT. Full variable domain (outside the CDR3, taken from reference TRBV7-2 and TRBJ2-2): GAGVSQSPSNKVTEKGKDVELRCDPISGHTALYWYRQSLGQGLEFLIYFQGNSAPDKSGLPSDRFSAERTGGSVSTLTIQRTQQEDSAVYLCASSLSPAGTGELFFGEGSRLTVL.

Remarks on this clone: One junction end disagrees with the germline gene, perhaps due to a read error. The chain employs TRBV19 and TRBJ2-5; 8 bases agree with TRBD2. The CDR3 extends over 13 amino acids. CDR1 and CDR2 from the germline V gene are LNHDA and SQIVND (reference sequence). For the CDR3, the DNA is TGTGCCAGTAGTATGGGTCTCTCGGGGGGGCCGAACTTC. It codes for CASSMGLSGGPNF.

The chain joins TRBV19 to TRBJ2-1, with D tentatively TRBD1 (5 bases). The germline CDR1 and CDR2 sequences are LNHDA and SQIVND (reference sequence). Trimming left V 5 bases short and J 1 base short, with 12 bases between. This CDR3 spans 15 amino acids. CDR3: CASSSTGGSYNEQFF. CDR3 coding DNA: TGTGCCAGTAGTTCTACAGGCGGTTCCTACAATGAGCAGTTCTTC.

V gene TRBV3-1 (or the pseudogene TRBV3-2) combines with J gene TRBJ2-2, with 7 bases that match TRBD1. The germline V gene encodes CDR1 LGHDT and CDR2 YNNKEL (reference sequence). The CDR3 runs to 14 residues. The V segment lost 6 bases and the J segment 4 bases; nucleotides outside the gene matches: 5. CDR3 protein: CASSLQGRTGELFF. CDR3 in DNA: TGTGCCAGCAGTCTACAGGGGCGCACCGGGGAGCTGTTTTTT.